Listed below are T cell receptor beta chains from one sample, sequenced in a study of blood T cells in healthy people across ages. From the 5' RACE reads, TCRdb called clonotypes with MiXCR, one entry per CDR3 protein. The data show about 1.4 million distinct CDR3 sequences, almost 60% seen once. The material sequenced was blood. The receptor source for this set is a man between 18 and 35 years old in good health. The CDR3 runs from the conserved cysteine through the conserved F or W. Fields, in order: D gene, V gene, J gene, clone size, CDR3 DNA, CDR3 protein. The D gene is left open where the match is weak. Some rows mark clone size as missing; the rest say once, few, many or name a class of expanded clone.

D gene: TRBD2
V gene: TRBV4-3
J gene: TRBJ2-7
clone size: NA
CDR3 DNA: TGCGCCAGCAGCCAAGATCACCGTGGGCTAGCGGGGGCCGAGCAGTACTTC
CDR3 protein: CASSQDHRGLAGAEQYF

D gene: NA
V gene: TRBV6-5
J gene: TRBJ1-4
clone size: NA
CDR3 DNA: TGTGCCAGCAGTTACGGTGTAACTAATGAAAAACTGTTTTTT
CDR3 protein: CASSYGVTNEKLFF

D gene: NA
V gene: TRBV10-3
J gene: TRBJ1-1
clone size: few
CDR3 DNA: TGTGCCATCAGTGAGTCCGGGGGACAAAAGAACACTGAAGCTTTCTTT
CDR3 protein: CAISESGGQKNTEAFF

D gene: NA
V gene: TRBV4-2
J gene: TRBJ2-7
clone size: NA
CDR3 DNA: TGTGCCAGCAGCCGAGGTTTTTCGGGAGCAACCTTCTCCTACGAGCAGTACTTC
CDR3 protein: CASSRGFSGATFSYEQYF

D gene: NA
V gene: TRBV18
J gene: TRBJ2-5
clone size: NA
CDR3 DNA: TGTGCCAGCTCCCGAGACCACCGAGAGACCCAGTACTTC
CDR3 protein: CASSRDHRETQYF

D gene: NA
V gene: TRBV27
J gene: TRBJ2-7
clone size: NA
CDR3 DNA: TGTGCCAGCAGTAGAAACGCGCGGGCCCTCTACGAGCAGTACTTC
CDR3 protein: CASSRNARALYEQYF

D gene: NA
V gene: TRBV13
J gene: TRBJ2-1
clone size: NA
CDR3 DNA: TGTGCCAGCAGCTTAGGCCTATCCCCGAAGTTCTTC
CDR3 protein: CASSLGLSPKFF

D gene: NA
V gene: TRBV20-1
J gene: TRBJ2-5
clone size: NA
CDR3 DNA: TGCAGTGCTAAAAATATGGACTACTTGGGGGAGACCCAGTACTTC
CDR3 protein: CSAKNMDYLGETQYF

D gene: NA
V gene: TRBV20-1
J gene: TRBJ2-1
clone size: NA
CDR3 DNA: TGCAGTGCTAGTATCGAAAGGGGCGCCTACAATGAGCAGTTCTTC
CDR3 protein: CSASIERGAYNEQFF

D gene: TRBD2
V gene: TRBV6-5
J gene: TRBJ2-7
clone size: NA
CDR3 DNA: TGTGCCAGCAGTAAGCTAGCGGGAGGCTCCTACGAGCAGTACTTC
CDR3 protein: CASSKLAGGSYEQYF

D gene: TRBD2
V gene: TRBV2
J gene: TRBJ2-5
clone size: NA
CDR3 DNA: TGTGCCAGCAGTGTATCTAGCGGGAGGGCGGGTGAGCAGTACTTC
CDR3 protein: CASSVSSGRAGEQYF

D gene: NA
V gene: TRBV28
J gene: TRBJ2-7
clone size: NA
CDR3 DNA: TGTGCCACCTCTCCGGACAGCTCCTACGAGCAGTACTTC
CDR3 protein: CATSPDSSYEQYF

D gene: TRBD2
V gene: TRBV20-1
J gene: TRBJ2-1
clone size: once
CDR3 DNA: TGCAGTGCTAGCAGGACTAGCGGCCAAAATTACAATGAGCAGTTCTTC
CDR3 protein: CSASRTSGQNYNEQFF

D gene: NA
V gene: TRBV20-1
J gene: TRBJ2-3
clone size: NA
CDR3 DNA: TGCAGTGCTCCAGGGGAAATTCGCACAGATACGCAGTATTTT
CDR3 protein: CSAPGEIRTDTQYF

D gene: NA
V gene: TRBV6-2/TRBV6-3
J gene: TRBJ2-3
clone size: few
CDR3 DNA: TGTGCCAGCAGTTATGCCCAGGGATTTGTAGATACGCAGTATTTT
CDR3 protein: CASSYAQGFVDTQYF

D gene: NA
V gene: TRBV2
J gene: TRBJ2-7
clone size: NA
CDR3 DNA: TGTGCCAGCAGTGATGGTCGGGAGTCTTTCTACGAGCAGTACTTC
CDR3 protein: CASSDGRESFYEQYF

D gene: NA
V gene: TRBV13
J gene: TRBJ1-1
clone size: NA
CDR3 DNA: TGTGCCAGCAGCTTAAACGGACGGGGAAGTCAAGCTTTCTTT
CDR3 protein: CASSLNGRGSQAFF

D gene: NA
V gene: TRBV20-1
J gene: TRBJ2-1
clone size: NA
CDR3 DNA: TGCAGTGCTAGAGTAGGAGAGGTCGCCTACAATGAGCAGTTCTTC
CDR3 protein: CSARVGEVAYNEQFF

D gene: NA
V gene: TRBV20-1
J gene: TRBJ1-3
clone size: NA
CDR3 DNA: TGCAGTGCTAGCACAGGGACTGGAAACACCATATATTTT
CDR3 protein: CSASTGTGNTIYF

D gene: NA
V gene: TRBV2
J gene: TRBJ2-4
clone size: NA
CDR3 DNA: TGTGCCACCGGGATACACGAAAACATTCAGTACTTC
CDR3 protein: CATGIHENIQYF

D gene: TRBD2
V gene: TRBV7-8
J gene: TRBJ2-5
clone size: few
CDR3 DNA: TGTGCCAGCAGCTTACCCCGGGGGACTAGCGGAAACCAAGAGACCCAGTACTTC
CDR3 protein: CASSLPRGTSGNQETQYF

D gene: NA
V gene: TRBV20-1
J gene: TRBJ2-1
clone size: NA
CDR3 DNA: TGCAGTGCTAGAGATCGGCCGGCGAATGAGCAGTTCTTC
CDR3 protein: CSARDRPANEQFF

D gene: NA
V gene: TRBV4-2
J gene: TRBJ2-7
clone size: few
CDR3 DNA: TGTGCCAGCAGCCAAGAGCCCCACCTCTACGAGCAGTACTTC
CDR3 protein: CASSQEPHLYEQYF

D gene: NA
V gene: TRBV4-3
J gene: TRBJ1-2
clone size: NA
CDR3 DNA: TGCGCCAGCAGCCAAGATTTCCAGGGGCTGGGCGTTGATGGCTACACCTTC
CDR3 protein: CASSQDFQGLGVDGYTF

D gene: TRBD2
V gene: TRBV29-1
J gene: TRBJ2-7
clone size: NA
CDR3 DNA: TGCAGCGTTGCCGGGACTAGCGGAACCTACGAGCAGTACTTC
CDR3 protein: CSVAGTSGTYEQYF

D gene: TRBD2
V gene: TRBV27
J gene: TRBJ2-3
clone size: NA
CDR3 DNA: TGTGCCAGCAGTTTCACTAGCGGGGGGACCACTAGCACAGATACGCAGTATTTT
CDR3 protein: CASSFTSGGTTSTDTQYF

D gene: TRBD2
V gene: TRBV2
J gene: TRBJ2-1
clone size: once
CDR3 DNA: TGTGCCAGCAGTTCAGAGACTAGCAGAAATGAGCAGTTCTTC
CDR3 protein: CASSSETSRNEQFF

D gene: NA
V gene: TRBV9
J gene: TRBJ2-5
clone size: NA
CDR3 DNA: TGTTCCAGCAGCCCTACGCCGGGACCCCAAGAGACCCAGTACTTC
CDR3 protein: CSSSPTPGPQETQYF

D gene: TRBD2
V gene: TRBV27
J gene: TRBJ2-4
clone size: NA
CDR3 DNA: TGTGCCAGCAGTCCCATACGGGAGGGCATTCAGTACTTC
CDR3 protein: CASSPIREGIQYF

D gene: NA
V gene: TRBV7-8
J gene: TRBJ2-3
clone size: few
CDR3 DNA: TGTGCCAGCAGCGTAAACAACTTGCCCCTGGATACGCAGTATTTT
CDR3 protein: CASSVNNLPLDTQYF

D gene: NA
V gene: TRBV20-1
J gene: TRBJ2-3
clone size: NA
CDR3 DNA: TGCAGTGCCTTCAAATCTACAGATACGCAGTATTTT
CDR3 protein: CSAFKSTDTQYF

D gene: NA
V gene: TRBV7-6
J gene: TRBJ1-4
clone size: once
CDR3 DNA: TGTGCCAGCAGCTTAGATGGGCAGGGGTGCACTAATGAAAAACTGTTTTTT
CDR3 protein: CASSLDGQGCTNEKLFF

D gene: TRBD1
V gene: TRBV29-1
J gene: TRBJ1-2
clone size: NA
CDR3 DNA: TGCAGCGCCGGGGACAGCAACTATGGCTACACCTTC
CDR3 protein: CSAGDSNYGYTF

D gene: TRBD1
V gene: TRBV7-2
J gene: TRBJ2-3
clone size: few
CDR3 DNA: TGTGCCAGCAGCTTACGTGGGACAGGGGGCGGTACGCAGTATTTT
CDR3 protein: CASSLRGTGGGTQYF

D gene: TRBD1
V gene: TRBV6-2/TRBV6-3
J gene: TRBJ1-6
clone size: NA
CDR3 DNA: TGTGCCAGCAGCAACCGGGACAGAAATTCACCCCCCCACTTT
CDR3 protein: CASSNRDRNSPPHF

D gene: NA
V gene: TRBV5-1
J gene: TRBJ1-2
clone size: NA
CDR3 DNA: TGCGCCAGCAGCATTCTGGAATCCGGGACGGACTATGGCTACACCTTC
CDR3 protein: CASSILESGTDYGYTF

D gene: TRBD2
V gene: TRBV5-1
J gene: TRBJ2-1
clone size: NA
CDR3 DNA: TGCGCCAGCAGCAGGGGACTAGCGGGGGTTGAGCAGTTCTTC
CDR3 protein: CASSRGLAGVEQFF

D gene: TRBD1
V gene: TRBV20-1
J gene: TRBJ2-7
clone size: few
CDR3 DNA: TGCAGTTCCCTCCCCGGGACAGGGACCTACGAGCAGTACTTC
CDR3 protein: CSSLPGTGTYEQYF

D gene: TRBD2
V gene: TRBV13
J gene: TRBJ2-1
clone size: NA
CDR3 DNA: TGTGCCAGCAGCTTAGGTGGCGGGAGAGACAATGAGCAGTTCTTC
CDR3 protein: CASSLGGGRDNEQFF

D gene: TRBD1
V gene: TRBV20-1
J gene: TRBJ2-7
clone size: NA
CDR3 DNA: TGCAGTGCTACCGGGACAGGGTCCAACGAGCAGTACTTC
CDR3 protein: CSATGTGSNEQYF

D gene: NA
V gene: TRBV20-1
J gene: TRBJ2-5
clone size: few
CDR3 DNA: TGCAGTGCTAGCTCTAGCTTGGTCCAAGAGACCCAGTACTTC
CDR3 protein: CSASSSLVQETQYF

D gene: NA
V gene: TRBV10-3
J gene: TRBJ2-7
clone size: NA
CDR3 DNA: TGTGCCATCAGTGAGCCAGGTGCCGGACACAAGTACTTC
CDR3 protein: CAISEPGAGHKYF

D gene: NA
V gene: TRBV3-1
J gene: TRBJ2-1
clone size: once
CDR3 DNA: TGTGCCAGCAGCAGTCCCACGATCAATGAGCAGTTCTTC
CDR3 protein: CASSSPTINEQFF

D gene: NA
V gene: TRBV5-1
J gene: TRBJ2-5
clone size: NA
CDR3 DNA: TGCGCCAGCAGCTTGGTTGGGACATATGACCAAGAGACCCAGTACTTC
CDR3 protein: CASSLVGTYDQETQYF

D gene: TRBD1
V gene: TRBV12-3/TRBV12-4
J gene: TRBJ1-2
clone size: NA
CDR3 DNA: TGTGCCAGCAGTGCGACCGACAGGGCGGTTTACTATGGCTACACCTTC
CDR3 protein: CASSATDRAVYYGYTF

D gene: NA
V gene: TRBV27
J gene: TRBJ1-5
clone size: NA
CDR3 DNA: TGTGCCAGCAGGGAGGGGGAGATCCAGCCCCAGCATTTT
CDR3 protein: CASREGEIQPQHF

D gene: TRBD1
V gene: TRBV5-1
J gene: TRBJ2-5
clone size: NA
CDR3 DNA: TGCGCCAGCAGCTTGGTGACAGGGTCTCGGGAGACCCAGTACTTC
CDR3 protein: CASSLVTGSRETQYF

D gene: NA
V gene: TRBV12-5
J gene: TRBJ2-3
clone size: NA
CDR3 DNA: TGTGCTAGTGGTTTTCCTGGGGATACGCAGTATTTT
CDR3 protein: CASGFPGDTQYF

D gene: NA
V gene: TRBV11-2
J gene: TRBJ2-5
clone size: NA
CDR3 DNA: TGTGCCAGCAGCCTTCCGACAGATCAAGAGACCCAGTACTTC
CDR3 protein: CASSLPTDQETQYF

D gene: NA
V gene: TRBV7-2
J gene: TRBJ2-5
clone size: NA
CDR3 DNA: TGTGCCAGCAGCTTAGTTTTCAGGGCCCAAGAGACCCAGTACTTC
CDR3 protein: CASSLVFRAQETQYF

D gene: NA
V gene: TRBV6-2/TRBV6-3
J gene: TRBJ2-3
clone size: NA
CDR3 DNA: TGTGCCACCCAGACAGATACGCAGTATTTT
CDR3 protein: CATQTDTQYF

D gene: NA
V gene: TRBV15
J gene: TRBJ2-3
clone size: NA
CDR3 DNA: TGTGCCACCAGCAGATCCCGGACCGTAGGGGATACGCAGTATTTT
CDR3 protein: CATSRSRTVGDTQYF

D gene: NA
V gene: TRBV10-3
J gene: TRBJ2-7
clone size: few
CDR3 DNA: TGTGCCATCAATCCGGGGCCAGCGGATTTCTACGAGCAGTACTTC
CDR3 protein: CAINPGPADFYEQYF

D gene: NA
V gene: TRBV27
J gene: TRBJ2-1
clone size: NA
CDR3 DNA: TGTGCCAGCAGTTTATCGTGGGGATACTATAATAGTGAGCAGTTCTTC
CDR3 protein: CASSLSWGYYNSEQFF

D gene: NA
V gene: TRBV4-1
J gene: TRBJ2-3
clone size: NA
CDR3 DNA: TGCGCCAGCAGCCAAGTCGGGGCAACTAGCACAGATACGCAGTATTTT
CDR3 protein: CASSQVGATSTDTQYF

D gene: NA
V gene: TRBV5-1
J gene: TRBJ2-7
clone size: NA
CDR3 DNA: TGCGCCAGCAGCTTGGACGGACGGAGGGCCTACGAGCAGTACTTC
CDR3 protein: CASSLDGRRAYEQYF

D gene: TRBD2
V gene: TRBV12-3/TRBV12-4
J gene: TRBJ2-1
clone size: few
CDR3 DNA: TGTGCCAGCAGTTTAGAACGGGAGGGCCACAATGAGCAGTTCTTC
CDR3 protein: CASSLEREGHNEQFF

D gene: TRBD1
V gene: TRBV5-1
J gene: TRBJ2-3
clone size: NA
CDR3 DNA: TGCGCCAGCAGGACACAGGGGTTAGTAAATACGCAGTATTTT
CDR3 protein: CASRTQGLVNTQYF

D gene: NA
V gene: TRBV15
J gene: TRBJ2-5
clone size: few
CDR3 DNA: TGTGCCACCAGCAGAGTTGGCGAGACCCAGTACTTC
CDR3 protein: CATSRVGETQYF